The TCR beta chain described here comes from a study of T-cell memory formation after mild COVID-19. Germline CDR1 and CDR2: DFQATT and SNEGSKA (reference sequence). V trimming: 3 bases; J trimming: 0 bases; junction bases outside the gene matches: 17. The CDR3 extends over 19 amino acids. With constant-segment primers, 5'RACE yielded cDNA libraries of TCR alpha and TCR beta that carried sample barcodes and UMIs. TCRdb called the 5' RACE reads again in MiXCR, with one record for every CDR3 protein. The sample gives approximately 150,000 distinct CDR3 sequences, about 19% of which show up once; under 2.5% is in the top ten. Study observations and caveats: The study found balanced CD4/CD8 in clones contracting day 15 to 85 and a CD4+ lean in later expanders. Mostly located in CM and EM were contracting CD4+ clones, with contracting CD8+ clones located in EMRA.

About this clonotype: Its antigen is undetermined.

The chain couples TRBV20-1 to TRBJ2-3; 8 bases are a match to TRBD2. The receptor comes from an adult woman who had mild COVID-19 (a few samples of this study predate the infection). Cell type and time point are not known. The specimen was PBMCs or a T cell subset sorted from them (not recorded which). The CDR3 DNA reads TGCAGTGCTAGTCGGGTAGCGGGGAGGATCTCCTCTAGCACAGATACGCAGTATTTT. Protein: CSASRVAGRISSSTDTQYF.